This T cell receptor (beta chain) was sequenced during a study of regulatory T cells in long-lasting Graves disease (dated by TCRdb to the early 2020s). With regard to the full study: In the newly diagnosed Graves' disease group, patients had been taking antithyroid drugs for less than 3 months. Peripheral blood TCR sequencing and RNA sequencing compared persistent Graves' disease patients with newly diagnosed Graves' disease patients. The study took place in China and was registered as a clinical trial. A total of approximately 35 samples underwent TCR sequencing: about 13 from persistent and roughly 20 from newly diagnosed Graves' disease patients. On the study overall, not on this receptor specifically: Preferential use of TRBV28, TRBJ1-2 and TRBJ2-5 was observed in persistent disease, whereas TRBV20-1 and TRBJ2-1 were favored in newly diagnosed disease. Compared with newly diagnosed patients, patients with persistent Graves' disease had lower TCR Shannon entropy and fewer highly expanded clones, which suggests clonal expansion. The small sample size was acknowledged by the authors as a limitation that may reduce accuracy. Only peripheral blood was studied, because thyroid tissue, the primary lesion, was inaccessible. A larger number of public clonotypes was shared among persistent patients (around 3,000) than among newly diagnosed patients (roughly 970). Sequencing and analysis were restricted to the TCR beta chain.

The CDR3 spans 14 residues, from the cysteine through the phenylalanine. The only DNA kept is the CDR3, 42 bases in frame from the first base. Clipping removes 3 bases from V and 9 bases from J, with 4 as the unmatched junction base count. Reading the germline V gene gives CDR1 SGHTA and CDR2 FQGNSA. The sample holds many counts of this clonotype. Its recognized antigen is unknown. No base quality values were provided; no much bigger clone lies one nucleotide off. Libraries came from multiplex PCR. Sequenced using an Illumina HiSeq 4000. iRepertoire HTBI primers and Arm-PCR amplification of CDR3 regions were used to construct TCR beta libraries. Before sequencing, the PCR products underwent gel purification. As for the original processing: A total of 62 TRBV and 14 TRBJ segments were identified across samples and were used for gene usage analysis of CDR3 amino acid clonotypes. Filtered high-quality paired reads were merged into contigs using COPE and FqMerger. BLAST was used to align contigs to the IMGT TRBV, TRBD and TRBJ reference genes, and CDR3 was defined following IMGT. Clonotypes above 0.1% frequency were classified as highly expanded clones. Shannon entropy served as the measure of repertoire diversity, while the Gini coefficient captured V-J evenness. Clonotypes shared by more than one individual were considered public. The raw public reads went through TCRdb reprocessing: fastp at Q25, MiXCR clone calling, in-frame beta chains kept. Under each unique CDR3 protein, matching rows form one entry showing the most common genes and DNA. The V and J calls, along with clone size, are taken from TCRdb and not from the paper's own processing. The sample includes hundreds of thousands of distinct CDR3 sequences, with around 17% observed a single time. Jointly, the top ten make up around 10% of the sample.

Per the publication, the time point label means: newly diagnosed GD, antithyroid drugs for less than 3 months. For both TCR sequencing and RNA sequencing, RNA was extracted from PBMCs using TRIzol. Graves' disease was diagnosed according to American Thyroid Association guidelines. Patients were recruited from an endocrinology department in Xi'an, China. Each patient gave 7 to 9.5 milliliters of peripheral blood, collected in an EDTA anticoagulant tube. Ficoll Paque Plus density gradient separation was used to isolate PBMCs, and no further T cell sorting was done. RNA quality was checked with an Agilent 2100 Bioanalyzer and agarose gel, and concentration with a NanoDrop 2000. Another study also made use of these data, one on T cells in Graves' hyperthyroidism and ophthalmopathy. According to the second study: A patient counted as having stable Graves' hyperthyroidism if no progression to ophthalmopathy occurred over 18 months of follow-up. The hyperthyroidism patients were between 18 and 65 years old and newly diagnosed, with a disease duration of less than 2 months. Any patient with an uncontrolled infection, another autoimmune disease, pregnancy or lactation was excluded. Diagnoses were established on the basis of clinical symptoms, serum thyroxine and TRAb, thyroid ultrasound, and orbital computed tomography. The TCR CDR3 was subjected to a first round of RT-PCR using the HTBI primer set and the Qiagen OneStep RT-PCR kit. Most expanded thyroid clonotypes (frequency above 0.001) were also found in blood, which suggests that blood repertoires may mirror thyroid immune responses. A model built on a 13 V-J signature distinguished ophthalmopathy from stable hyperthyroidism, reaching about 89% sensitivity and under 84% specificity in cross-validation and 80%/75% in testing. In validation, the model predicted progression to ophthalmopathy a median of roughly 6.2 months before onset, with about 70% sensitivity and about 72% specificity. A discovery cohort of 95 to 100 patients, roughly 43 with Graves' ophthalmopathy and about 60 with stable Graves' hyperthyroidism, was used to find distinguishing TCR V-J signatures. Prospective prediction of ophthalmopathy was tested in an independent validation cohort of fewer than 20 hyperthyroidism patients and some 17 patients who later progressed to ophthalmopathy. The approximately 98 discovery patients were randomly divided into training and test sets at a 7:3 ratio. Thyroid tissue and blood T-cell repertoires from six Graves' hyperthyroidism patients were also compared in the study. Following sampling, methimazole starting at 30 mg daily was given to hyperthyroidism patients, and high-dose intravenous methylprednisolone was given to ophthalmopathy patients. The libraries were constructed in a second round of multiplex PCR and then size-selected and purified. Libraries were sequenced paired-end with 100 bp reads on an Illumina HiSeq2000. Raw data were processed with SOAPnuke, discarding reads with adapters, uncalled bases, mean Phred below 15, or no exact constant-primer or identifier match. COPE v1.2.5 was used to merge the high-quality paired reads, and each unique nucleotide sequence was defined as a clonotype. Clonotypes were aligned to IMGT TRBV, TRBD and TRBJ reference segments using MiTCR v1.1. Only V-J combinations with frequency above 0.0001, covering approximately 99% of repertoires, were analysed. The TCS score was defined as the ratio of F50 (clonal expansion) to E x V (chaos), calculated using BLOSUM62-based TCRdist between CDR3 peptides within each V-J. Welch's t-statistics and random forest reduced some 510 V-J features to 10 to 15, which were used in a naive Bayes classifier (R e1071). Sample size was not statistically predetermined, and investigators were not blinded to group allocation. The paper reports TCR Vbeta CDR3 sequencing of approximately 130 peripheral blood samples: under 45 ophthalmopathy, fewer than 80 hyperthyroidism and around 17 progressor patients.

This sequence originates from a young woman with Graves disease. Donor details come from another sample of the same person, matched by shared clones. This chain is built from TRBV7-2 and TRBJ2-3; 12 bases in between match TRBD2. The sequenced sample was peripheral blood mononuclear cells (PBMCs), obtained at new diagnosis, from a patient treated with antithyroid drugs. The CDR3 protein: CASSLGTSGSTQYF. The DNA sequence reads TGTGCCAGCAGCTTGGGGACTAGCGGGTCGACGCAGTATTTT.